This record covers a single T cell receptor beta chain. Its antigen is not known. These data originate in a study of CD8 T cell repertoires and HIV-1 epitope variants. The repertoire was sequenced with immunoSEQ multiplex PCR; TCRdb's copy has only in-frame clones and lacks some. Here the sample spans about 3,500 clones, roughly 60% being singletons. Trimming left V 2 bases short and J 0 bases short, with 16 bases between. This CDR3 spans 17 amino acids. CDR1 and CDR2 from the germline V gene are LNHDA and SQIVND (reference sequence). The chain links TRBV19 to TRBJ2-5; D is possibly TRBD1 (7 bases). This receptor was identified in a male donor with HIV. The sequenced sample consisted of cultured CD8+ T cells derived from PBMCs. The CDR3 loop is CASSIRGTVQYQETQYF. In DNA, the CDR3 is TGTGCCAGTAGTATACGGGGGACAGTTCAGTACCAAGAGACCCAGTACTTC. The full variable domain, rest sourced from reference TRBV19 and TRBJ2-5, is DGGITQSPKYLFRKEGQNVTLSCEQNLNHDAMYWYRQDPGQGLRLIYYSQIVNDFQKGDIAEGYSVSREKKESFPLTVTSAQKNPTAFYLCASSIRGTVQYQETQYFGPGTRLLVL.